This is a list of T cell receptor beta chains from one sample in a study of blood T cell repertoires in COVID-19. Sequencing used immunoSEQ multiplex PCR; TCRdb keeps in-frame clones, though not all of them. The profile shows a few hundred thousand clones, around 84% of them singletons. The specimen sequenced was peripheral blood. These receptors were collected from a man between 40 and 49 years old with acute or convalescent COVID-19. CDR3s include the opening cysteine and the closing phenylalanine or tryptophan. A D gene is named only where the DNA matches it firmly. For some rows the clone size is stated as once, few or many, or as a class when expanded; others skip it.

- | TRBJ1-2 | TRBV5-1 | - | TGCGCCAGCAGCCCGGACCTGGGGAAGGGGGGCTACACCTTC | CASSPDLGKGGYTF
- | TRBJ1-2 | TRBV29-1 | - | TGCAGCGTTGCGGGAGGGTCTAATTATGGCTACACCTTC | CSVAGGSNYGYTF
- | TRBJ1-4 | TRBV2 | - | TGTGCCAGCAGGATTTGGGCAGCAACTAATGAAAAACTGTTTTTT | CASRIWAATNEKLFF
- | TRBJ1-1 | TRBV6-5 | - | TGTGCCAGCAGTCCCCAGAAGAACACTGAAGCTTTCTTT | CASSPQKNTEAFF
- | TRBJ2-5 | TRBV7-3 | - | TGTGCCAGCAGCCCCAGCGGGCCGGAGACCCAGTACTTC | CASSPSGPETQYF
- | TRBJ1-2 | TRBV11-2 | - | TGTGCCAGCAGCGGGATAAACGCCCCCAGGGCCCTTAACTATGGCTACACCTTC | CASSGINAPRALNYGYTF
TRBD1 | TRBJ1-1 | TRBV6-2/TRBV6-3 | - | TGTGCCAGCAGTTACGGGACAGGAAAATTCCCGGGAGCTTTCTTT | CASSYGTGKFPGAFF
TRBD1 | TRBJ1-5 | TRBV2 | - | TGTGCCAGCAGTAAGGGACAGTACAATCAGCCCCAGCATTTT | CASSKGQYNQPQHF
TRBD2 | TRBJ2-2 | TRBV4-3 | - | TGCGCCAGCAGCCAAGAATGGACTAGCGGGGGGGCCGGTGGGGCCGGGGAGCTGTTTTTT | CASSQEWTSGGAGGAGELFF
TRBD1 | TRBJ2-2 | TRBV3-1/TRBV3-2 | - | TGTGCCAGCAGTCTTTTATCGACAGGGGGCACCGGGGAGCTGTTTTTT | CASSLLSTGGTGELFF
- | TRBJ1-1 | TRBV6-6 | - | TGTGCCAGCAGTTACTTGGGAGGGGGCACTGAAGCTTTCTTT | CASSYLGGGTEAFF
TRBD1 | TRBJ2-3 | TRBV11-3 | - | TGTGCCAGCAGCACACGGACAGGGCCCCCAGATACGCAGTATTTT | CASSTRTGPPDTQYF
TRBD1 | TRBJ1-1 | TRBV7-2 | - | TGTGCCAGCAGCCTACAGGGGATTGAAGCTTTCTTT | CASSLQGIEAFF
- | TRBJ1-6 | TRBV9 | - | TGTGCCAGCAGCGTAGATGGCAGGCCTACGAGTAAGAATTCACCCCTCCACTTT | CASSVDGRPTSKNSPLHF
- | TRBJ1-2 | TRBV4-1 | - | TGCGCCAGCAGCCAAGAGGTCACACAGGGCGATGGCTACACCTTC | CASSQEVTQGDGYTF
- | TRBJ2-7 | TRBV5-1 | - | TGCGCCAGCGCGGAGGTTCGGGCCAGCGAGCAGTACTTC | CASAEVRASEQYF
- | TRBJ1-6 | TRBV3-1/TRBV3-2 | - | TGTGCCAGCAGCCGGGTTTCGCCAGGTCAATCCTATAATTCACCCCTCCACTTT | CASSRVSPGQSYNSPLHF
- | TRBJ1-1 | TRBV7-2 | - | TGTGCCAGCAGCATCCGGGGTACTGAAGCTTTCTTT | CASSIRGTEAFF
- | TRBJ2-2 | TRBV7-3 | - | TGTGCCAGCAGCTTAGGCCAGAACACCGGGGAGCTGTTTTTT | CASSLGQNTGELFF
- | TRBJ1-2 | TRBV6-5 | - | TGTGCCAGTGAACCGGACACGTCAAACTATGGCTACACCTTC | CASEPDTSNYGYTF
TRBD2 | TRBJ2-2 | TRBV4-1 | - | TGCGCCAGCAGCCGACTTCTAGCGGGGGGGCCTCCCGGGGAGCTGTTTTTT | CASSRLLAGGPPGELFF
TRBD1 | TRBJ2-4 | TRBV6-2/TRBV6-3 | - | TGTGCCAGCAGTTACCCAGGGACAGGGGGGACCAAAAACATTCAGTACTTC | CASSYPGTGGTKNIQYF
- | TRBJ2-7 | TRBV30 | once | TGTGCCTGGAGATATACAGGTTCCTACGAGCAGTACTTC | CAWRYTGSYEQYF
TRBD1 | TRBJ2-7 | TRBV7-6 | - | TGTGCCAGCAGCCCCCAGACAGGGAGCTCCTACGAGCAGTACTTC | CASSPQTGSSYEQYF
- | TRBJ2-2 | TRBV5-1 | - | TGCGCCAGCAGCTTTGGGGCCACTGAGTCGCGTTACACCGGGGAGCTGTTTTTT | CASSFGATESRYTGELFF
TRBD1 | TRBJ1-2 | TRBV24-1 | - | TGTGCCACCAGTGATCCCACCCCGGGACAGATTGGTGGCTACACCTTC | CATSDPTPGQIGGYTF
TRBD2 | TRBJ2-5 | TRBV7-8 | - | TGTGCCAGCAGCTCCCCTGGGACTAGCTTCCGCCCGACTCAAGAGACCCAGTACTTC | CASSSPGTSFRPTQETQYF
- | TRBJ1-6 | TRBV5-6 | - | TGTGCCAGCAGCTTGGAGGGGTTTAATTCACCCCTCCACTTT | CASSLEGFNSPLHF
- | TRBJ1-1 | TRBV7-2 | few | TGTGCCAGCAGCCCCCAAACCCGAGGGAACACTGAAGCTTTCTTT | CASSPQTRGNTEAFF
TRBD1 | TRBJ1-1 | TRBV18 | - | TGTGCCAGCTCCCCTGGGGGGACCGGGACAGGGGTCTCTGAAGCTTTCTTT | CASSPGGTGTGVSEAFF
TRBD1 | TRBJ2-7 | TRBV7-2 | - | TGTGCCAGCAGCCAACAGGGGCTGGGGGAGCAGTACTTC | CASSQQGLGEQYF
- | TRBJ2-1 | TRBV19 | - | TGTGCCAGTAGTATCGGGGGGCCCACCTACAATGAGCAGTTCTTC | CASSIGGPTYNEQFF
- | TRBJ1-2 | TRBV6-5 | - | TGTGCCAGCGGCCACGGGGTTGGGGGCTACACCTTC | CASGHGVGGYTF
- | TRBJ1-2 | TRBV29-1 | - | TGCAGCGAGTCCTCTACGAGCGATGGCTACACCTTC | CSESSTSDGYTF
TRBD1 | TRBJ1-6 | TRBV29-1 | - | TGCAGCGTGCGGGACAGTCCTAATTCACCCCTCCACTTT | CSVRDSPNSPLHF
- | TRBJ2-5 | TRBV3-1/TRBV3-2 | once | TGTGCCTCAGGGGGGCTAGCGGGAGAGACCCAGTACTTC | CASGGLAGETQYF
- | TRBJ1-5 | TRBV4-1 | - | TGCGCCAGCAGCCGTATGCAGGATCAGCCCCAGCATTTT | CASSRMQDQPQHF
- | TRBJ2-3 | TRBV5-4 | - | TGTGCCAGTGGTAGGGGCTCAACAGATACGCAGTATTTT | CASGRGSTDTQYF
- | TRBJ1-5 | TRBV19 | - | TGTGCCAGTAGTATAGGGGAGACATATAATCAGCCCCAGCATTTT | CASSIGETYNQPQHF
TRBD1 | TRBJ1-3 | TRBV4-2 | - | TGTGCCAGCAGCCAAGTGGGACAGTCTGGAAACACCATATATTTT | CASSQVGQSGNTIYF
- | TRBJ1-5 | TRBV30 | - | TGTGCCTGGAGTGATTTTGGGCGACAGAATCAGCCCCAGCATTTT | CAWSDFGRQNQPQHF
TRBD2 | TRBJ2-1 | TRBV4-1 | few | TGCGCCAGCAGCCAAGTTTTACTAGCGGGGGGCGGGAGGTACAATGAGCAGTTCTTC | CASSQVLLAGGGRYNEQFF
- | TRBJ2-1 | TRBV4-3 | - | TGCGCCAGCAGCCAAGATGGGGGCGAGTACAATGAGCAGTTCTTC | CASSQDGGEYNEQFF
- | TRBJ2-2 | TRBV7-9 | - | TGTGCCAGCAGAACGGCTTCAGGGGACGGTTTTGTAGCCGGGGAGCTGTTTTTT | CASRTASGDGFVAGELFF
- | TRBJ2-1 | TRBV7-3 | - | TGTGCCAGCAGCTTAACGATGAGCGGACCGTCCTACAATGAGCAGTTCTTC | CASSLTMSGPSYNEQFF
TRBD1 | TRBJ1-4 | TRBV5-1 | - | TGCGCCAGCAGCACCGGGACAGGGGGCCTAAAACTGTTTTTT | CASSTGTGGLKLFF